A single sample is the source of the 23 T cell receptor beta chains below, sequenced in a study of PD-1 blockade in classical Hodgkin lymphoma. Described time point: cycle 4 day 1 (C4D1), after 5 to 7 weeks of nivolumab. Every patient relapsed after autologous stem cell transplantation, and brentuximab vedotin exposure varied. TCRdb's table, derived via immunoSEQ multiplex PCR, lists solely in-frame clones and lacks some. The profile shows some 30,000 clones, roughly four fifths of them singletons. Material: peripheral blood mononuclear cells (PBMCs), obtained before the fourth cycle of nivolumab. These receptors were collected from a human donor with classical Hodgkin lymphoma.

This rearrangement joins TRBV19 to TRBJ1-1; TRBD1 aligns across 9 bases. This CDR3 has 17 amino acids. J gave up 1 base and V 6 bases, and 12 bases lay outside the gene matches. CDR1 is LNHDA and CDR2 is SQIVND in the germline V gene (reference sequence). The CDR3: CASRKRTGVWSNTEAFF. The CDR3 DNA is TGTGCCAGTAGAAAACGGACAGGGGTTTGGTCGAACACTGAAGCTTTCTTT.

The chain couples TRBV28 to TRBJ2-1; D unclear. The V end was cut by 5 bases, the J end by 3 bases, with 8 bases between. Germline CDR1 reads MDHEN; CDR2 reads SYDVKM. CDR3 length: 13 residues. The CDR3 DNA is TGTGCCAGCAGTCTTTTGGACTACAATGAGCAGTTCTTC. It specifies CASSLLDYNEQFF.

The chain combines TRBV29-1 with TRBJ1-2; TRBD1 matches 10 bases. This CDR3 has 14 amino acids. Trimming cost V 3 bases and J 4 bases; bases outside gene matches: 5. CDR1 SQVTM and CDR2 ANQGSEA come from the germline V gene. DNA of the CDR3: TGCAGCGTTGAGGGACAGGGGATCTTCTATGGCTACACCTTC. Residues: CSVEGQGIFYGYTF. Variable domain in full (rest from reference TRBV29-1 and TRBJ1-2): SAVISQKPSRDICQRGTSLTIQCQVDSQVTMMFWYRQQPGQSLTLIATANQGSEATYESGFVIDKFPISRPNLTFSTLTVSNMSPEDSSIYLCSVEGQGIFYGYTFGSGTRLTVV.

In this sample, this clone turned up once. This chain uses TRBV19 with TRBJ2-5; D is possibly TRBD2 (5 bases). Germline CDR1 is LNHDA and CDR2 is SQIVND (reference sequence). V lost 11 bases and J 4 bases, leaving 20 bases between the germline ends. There are 14 residues in the CDR3. This CDR3 is CASKPVSGGETQYF. CDR3 in DNA: TGTGCCTCAAAACCAGTCAGCGGTGGAGAGACCCAGTACTTC.

This clone is medium-sized in the sample. V is TRBV2 and J is TRBJ2-7, with TRBD1 matching over 8 bases. The CDR3 loop spans 13 amino acids. With V trimmed by 7 bases and J by 2 bases, 4 bases remained unmatched. Germline-derived CDR1 and CDR2 are SNHLY and FYNNEI. The CDR3 DNA follows: TGTGCCAGCAACGGCAGGGGGCCCTACGAGCAGTACTTC. Its protein product is CASNGRGPYEQYF.

The chain is built from TRBV27 and TRBJ2-2; D ambiguous. Trimming stripped 1 base from V and 6 bases from J, with 9 bases between. This CDR3 region has 14 residues. Germline values: CDR1 MNHEY, CDR2 SMNVEV (reference sequence). Here the CDR3 reads CASSLYHLAGELFF. The CDR3 DNA is TGTGCCAGCAGTTTATACCACTTGGCCGGGGAGCTGTTTTTT.

This chain links TRBV29-1 with TRBJ1-4; 9 nucleotides line up with TRBD1. Trimming at V came to 7 bases and at J to 8 bases, leaving 8 bases not matched to a gene. CDR3 length equals 13 residues. Germline V lookup: CDR1 SQVTM, CDR2 ANQGSEA. The CDR3 reads CSASTGGREKLFF. CDR3 DNA sequence: TGCAGCGCCTCGACAGGGGGTAGAGAAAAACTGTTTTTT.

J is TRBJ1-5 and V is TRBV7-2; D remains unclear. Germline V gives CDR1 SGHTA, CDR2 FQGNSA. The V and J ends lost 2 bases and 5 bases respectively, with 7 bases between them. The CDR3 sequence is 13 residues long. The CDR3 loop reads CASSLKVYQPQHF. DNA of the CDR3: TGTGCCAGCAGCTTAAAGGTCTATCAGCCCCAGCATTTT.

This clone was observed once. The V gene is TRBV2, the J gene TRBJ2-1; unclear D gene. This CDR3 contains 12 residues. V shed 6 bases and J shed 5 bases, with 8 bases lying between them. Germline CDR1 and CDR2: SNHLY and FYNNEI. The CDR3 protein is CASSDNDNEQFF. CDR3 sequence (DNA): TGTGCCAGCAGCGACAATGACAATGAGCAGTTCTTC.

The chain has TRBV19 and TRBJ2-5; D remains unclear. Germline V CDR1 and CDR2: LNHDA, SQIVND (reference sequence). This CDR3 has 16 residues. The ends were cut back, 1 base at V and 1 base at J, with 13 bases in the middle. CDR3 sequence reads: CASSIAGGSFQETQYF. CDR3 coding DNA: TGTGCCAGTAGTATAGCCGGCGGATCCTTCCAAGAGACCCAGTACTTC.

The gene calls are TRBV28 and TRBJ2-5; D gene ambiguous. This CDR3 spans 14 amino acids. Germline loops: CDR1 MDHEN, CDR2 SYDVKM. Trimming removed 4 bases at V and 5 bases at J, with 14 bases between. The CDR3 protein is CASSSEGMGETQYF. The CDR3, as DNA: TGTGCCAGCAGTTCCGAAGGCATGGGTGAGACCCAGTACTTC.

This rearrangement joins TRBV7-2 to TRBJ2-6; D unclear. The CDR3 length is 15 residues. The germline V and J ends were trimmed by 2 bases and 3 bases, with 8 bases remaining between them. Germline V gives CDR1 SGHTA, CDR2 FQGNSA. This CDR3 reads CASSLYGFGANVLTF. The CDR3 nucleotides read TGTGCCAGCAGCTTATACGGCTTTGGGGCCAACGTCCTGACTTTC.

The chain recombines TRBV27 with TRBJ2-3; maybe TRBD1 (5 bases). The CDR3 length is 13 residues. CDR1 is MNHEY and CDR2 is SMNVEV in the germline V gene (reference sequence). Trimming shortened V by 2 bases and J by 7 bases, and 10 bases separated the two germline ends. In DNA form, the CDR3 reads TGTGCCAGCAGTTTAGACAGTCGGTATACGCAGTATTTT. Translated, it gives CASSLDSRYTQYF.

V gene TRBV7-2 combines with J gene TRBJ2-3; D is undetermined. Trimming cost V 2 bases and J 4 bases, with 16 bases left between them. Germline CDR1 SGHTA, CDR2 FQGNSA. The CDR3 sequence is 16 residues long. The CDR3 spells CASSLYRVGYADTQYF. CDR3 DNA sequence: TGTGCCAGCAGCTTATATCGGGTAGGGTATGCAGATACGCAGTATTTT. Full variable domain (missing parts from reference TRBV7-2 and TRBJ2-3): GAGVSQSPSNKVTEKGKDVELRCDPISGHTALYWYRQSLGQGLEFLIYFQGNSAPDKSGLPSDRFSAERTGGSVSTLTIQRTQQEDSAVYLCASSLYRVGYADTQYFGPGTRLTVL.

This clone was observed a single time. CDR3 sequence: CASSAWDRLNTEAFF. As DNA, the CDR3 is TGTGCCAGTAGTGCCTGGGACAGATTGAACACTGAAGCTTTCTTT. The genes are TRBV19 and TRBJ1-1; 7 bases line up with TRBD1. The V gene end was trimmed by 5 bases and the J gene end by 0 bases; junction bases not matched to a gene: 6. Germline CDR1 reads LNHDA; CDR2 reads SQIVND (reference sequence). The CDR3 has 15 amino acids.

The chain joins TRBV7-2 to TRBJ2-1, with 10 bases aligning to TRBD2. The CDR3 sequence is 16 residues long. The germline V gene has CDR1 SGHTA and CDR2 FQGNSA. With V trimmed by 5 bases and J by 7 bases, 11 bases remained unmatched. This chain's CDR3 is CASSATSGAGGNEQFF. The CDR3 region has the DNA TGTGCCAGCAGCGCCACTAGCGGGGCCGGTGGGAATGAGCAGTTCTTC.

V usage is TRBV27 and J usage is TRBJ2-7, with TRBD2 identical over 9 bases. After removal of 2 bases from V and 0 bases from J, the junction contained 8 bases not matched to a gene. The CDR3 is made up of 17 amino acids. Germline V gene sequence: CDR1 MNHEY, CDR2 SMNVEV (reference sequence). This chain's CDR3 is CASSLLAGFSNSYEQYF. In nucleotides, the CDR3 is TGTGCCAGCAGTTTACTAGCGGGGTTCTCCAACTCCTACGAGCAGTACTTC.

This sequence joins TRBV2 and TRBJ2-1; D is undetermined. Germline V lookup: CDR1 SNHLY, CDR2 FYNNEI. This CDR3 region has 11 residues. Trimming pared 1 base from V and 12 bases from J, leaving 7 bases between. In DNA, the CDR3 is TGTGCCAGCAGTGAAGGGTGGGGGCAGTTCTTC. Translation gives CASSEGWGQFF.

CDR3 DNA: TGTGCCAGCAGTTATGAGCGCGGTAATGAAAAACTGTTTTTT. It specifies CASSYERGNEKLFF. The chain has TRBV6-5 and TRBJ1-4, with D hard to call. Germline CDR1 MNHEY, CDR2 SVGAGI. The CDR3 consists of 14 residues. Trimming took off 3 bases at V and 4 bases at J, with 9 bases between the two ends.

The chain couples TRBV18 to TRBJ1-1, with unresolved D. This CDR3 has 14 amino acids. The V and J ends lost 6 bases and 0 bases respectively, with 11 bases between them. Germline CDR1 KGHSH, CDR2 LQKENI. DNA of the CDR3: TGTGCCAGCTCCCAGAAAACCTTGAACACTGAAGCTTTCTTT. This encodes CASSQKTLNTEAFF.

There are a few counts of this clone. CDR3 protein: CASSLDISSTDTQYF. The CDR3 nucleotides are TGTGCCAGCAGCCTAGACATCTCTAGCACAGATACGCAGTATTTT. The chain joins TRBV7-2 to TRBJ2-3, with D unclear. V was shortened by 5 bases and J by 0 bases, with 12 bases between the two germline ends. CDR3 length: 15 amino acids. Germline V lookup: CDR1 SGHTA, CDR2 FQGNSA. Complete variable domain (other parts from reference TRBV7-2 and TRBJ2-3): GAGVSQSPSNKVTEKGKDVELRCDPISGHTALYWYRQSLGQGLEFLIYFQGNSAPDKSGLPSDRFSAERTGGSVSTLTIQRTQQEDSAVYLCASSLDISSTDTQYFGPGTRLTVL.

The genes are TRBV23-1 and TRBJ1-2; D is possibly TRBD1 (5 bases). TRBV23-1 is filed as an ORF, its function uncertain. This CDR3 has 13 amino acids. V lost 7 bases to trimming and J lost 1 base, with 10 bases between them. CDR3 residues: CASIQGNNYGYTF. Written as DNA, the CDR3 is TGCGCCAGCATCCAGGGTAATAACTATGGCTACACCTTC.

The chain combines TRBV29-1 with TRBJ1-2, with 9 bases aligning to TRBD1. V was pared by 6 bases and J by 7 bases, with 6 bases of the junction left unmatched. The germline V gene has CDR1 SQVTM and CDR2 ANQGSEA. This CDR3 spans 12 amino acids. The DNA for the CDR3 is TGCAGCGTCGTACAGGGGGCGTCTGGCTACACCTTC. Amino acids: CSVVQGASGYTF.